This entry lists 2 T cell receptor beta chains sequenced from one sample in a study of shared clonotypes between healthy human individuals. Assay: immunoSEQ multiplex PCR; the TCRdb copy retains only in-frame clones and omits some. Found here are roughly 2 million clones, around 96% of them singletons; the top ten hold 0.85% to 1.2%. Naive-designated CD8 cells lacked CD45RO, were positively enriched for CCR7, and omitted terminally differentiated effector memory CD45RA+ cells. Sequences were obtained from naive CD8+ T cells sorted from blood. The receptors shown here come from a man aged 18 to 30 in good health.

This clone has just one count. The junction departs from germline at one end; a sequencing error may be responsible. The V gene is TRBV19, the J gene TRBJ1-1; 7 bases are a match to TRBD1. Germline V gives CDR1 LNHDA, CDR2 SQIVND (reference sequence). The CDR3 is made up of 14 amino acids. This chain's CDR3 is CASSTGDLTYEAFF. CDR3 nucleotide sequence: TGTGCCAGCAGTACAGGGGATTTGACGTATGAAGCTTTCTTT.

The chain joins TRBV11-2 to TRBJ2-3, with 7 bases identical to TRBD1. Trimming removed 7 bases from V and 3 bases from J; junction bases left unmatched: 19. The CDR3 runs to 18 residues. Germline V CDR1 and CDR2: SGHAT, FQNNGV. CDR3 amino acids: CASNPYVIRTGDTDTQYF. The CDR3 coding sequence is TGTGCCAGCAACCCCTACGTCATTAGGACAGGAGATACAGATACGCAGTATTTT.